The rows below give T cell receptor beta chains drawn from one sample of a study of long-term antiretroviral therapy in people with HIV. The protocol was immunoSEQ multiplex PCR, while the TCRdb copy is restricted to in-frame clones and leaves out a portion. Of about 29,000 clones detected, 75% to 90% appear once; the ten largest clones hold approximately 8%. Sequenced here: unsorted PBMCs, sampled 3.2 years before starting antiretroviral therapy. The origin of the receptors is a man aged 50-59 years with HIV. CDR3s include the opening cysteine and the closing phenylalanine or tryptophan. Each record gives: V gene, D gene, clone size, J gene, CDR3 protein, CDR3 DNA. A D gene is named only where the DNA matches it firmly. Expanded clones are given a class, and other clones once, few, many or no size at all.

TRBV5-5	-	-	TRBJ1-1	CASSADINGGTEAFF	TGTGCCAGCAGCGCCGACATCAACGGTGGCACTGAAGCTTTCTTT
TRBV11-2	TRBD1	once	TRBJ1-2	CASSLATGGYGYTF	TGTGCCAGCAGCTTAGCGACAGGGGGCTATGGCTACACCTTC
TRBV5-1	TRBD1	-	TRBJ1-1	CASSQMTGGRTEAFF	TGCGCCAGCAGCCAGATGACAGGGGGCCGTACTGAAGCTTTCTTT
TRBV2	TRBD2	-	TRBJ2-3	CASSESGGAVGTQYF	TGTGCCAGCAGTGAATCCGGGGGGGCGGTAGGGACGCAGTATTTT
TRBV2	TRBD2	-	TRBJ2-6	CATRGGGVSGANVLTF	TGTGCCACCAGAGGCGGGGGGGTATCTGGGGCCAACGTCCTGACTTTC
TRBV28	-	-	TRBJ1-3	CASSSNTVSGNTIYF	TGTGCCAGCAGTTCTAACACAGTCTCTGGAAACACCATATATTTT
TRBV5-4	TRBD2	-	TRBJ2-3	CASSPSSGGTDTQYF	TGTGCCAGCAGCCCCTCTAGCGGGGGCACAGATACGCAGTATTTT
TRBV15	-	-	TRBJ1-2	CATSRGRVDRQSYGYTF	TGTGCCACCAGCAGAGGACGGGTAGATCGACAGAGCTATGGCTACACCTTC
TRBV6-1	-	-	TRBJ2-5	CASSATQGLETQYF	TGTGCCAGCAGTGCTACCCAGGGACTAGAGACCCAGTACTTC
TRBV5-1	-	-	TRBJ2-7	CASSYRGNEQYF	TGCGCCAGCAGCTACAGAGGGAACGAGCAGTACTTC
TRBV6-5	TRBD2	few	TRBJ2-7	CASSYSTSVAYEQYF	TGTGCCAGCAGTTACTCGACTAGCGTGGCCTACGAGCAGTACTTC
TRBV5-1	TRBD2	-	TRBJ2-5	CASSSGPAGGEETQYF	TGCGCCAGCAGCTCGGGTCCAGCGGGGGGGGAAGAGACCCAGTACTTC
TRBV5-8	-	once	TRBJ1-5	CASSLYRYQPQHF	TGTGCCAGCAGCTTGTACCGGTATCAGCCCCAGCATTTT
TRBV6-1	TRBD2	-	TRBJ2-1	CASSELAGSYNEQFF	TGTGCCAGCAGTGAACTAGCGGGCTCCTACAATGAGCAGTTCTTC
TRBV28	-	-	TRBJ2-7	CASSRSGYEQYF	TGTGCCAGCTCCAGGTCCGGGTACGAGCAGTACTTC
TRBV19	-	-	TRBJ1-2	CASSIMGRGRGGYTF	TGTGCCAGTAGTATTATGGGCAGGGGAAGAGGTGGCTACACCTTC
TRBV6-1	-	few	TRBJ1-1	CASRGVAGYTEAFF	TGTGCCAGCAGGGGGGTTGCGGGTTACACTGAAGCTTTCTTT
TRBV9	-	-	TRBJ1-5	CASSVEGTNNQPQHF	TGTGCCAGCAGCGTTGAGGGGACCAATAATCAGCCCCAGCATTTT
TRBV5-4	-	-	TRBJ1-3	CASSLSLGNTIYF	TGTGCCAGCAGCTTAAGTCTCGGAAACACCATATATTTT
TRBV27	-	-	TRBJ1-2	CASSRTDPNYGYTF	TGTGCCAGCAGCCGGACAGACCCTAACTATGGCTACACCTTC
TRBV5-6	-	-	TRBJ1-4	CASSLPGDEKLFF	TGTGCCAGCAGCTTGCCGGGAGATGAAAAACTGTTTTTT
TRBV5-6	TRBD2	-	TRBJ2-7	CASSLSTSGSFYEQYF	TGTGCCAGCAGCCTCTCGACTAGCGGGAGTTTCTACGAGCAGTACTTC
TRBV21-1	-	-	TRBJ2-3	CASTTGGSTDTQYF	TGTGCCAGCACTACAGGGGGGAGCACAGATACGCAGTATTTT
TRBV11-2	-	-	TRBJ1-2	CASSIGGIDGYTF	TGTGCCAGCAGCATAGGGGGAATCGATGGCTACACCTTC
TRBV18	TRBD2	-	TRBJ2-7	CASSPTSARGNEQYF	TGTGCCAGCTCACCCACTAGCGCCCGCGGGAACGAGCAGTACTTC
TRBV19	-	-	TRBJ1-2	CASSILPDRDYGYTF	TGTGCCAGTAGTATACTCCCAGATAGGGACTATGGCTACACCTTC
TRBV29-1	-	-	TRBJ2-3	CSAEGVFGGTDTQYF	TGCAGCGCCGAGGGTGTCTTCGGGGGCACAGATACGCAGTATTTT
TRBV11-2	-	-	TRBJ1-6	CASSLEGGSPLHF	TGTGCCAGCAGCTTAGAGGGGGGGTCACCCCTCCACTTT
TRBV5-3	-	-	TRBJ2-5	CARKSETQYF	TGTGCCAGAAAATCAGAGACCCAGTACTTC
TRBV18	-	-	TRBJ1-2	CASSPAGAAGDYGYTF	TGTGCCAGCTCACCAGCTGGGGCGGCAGGGGACTATGGCTACACCTTC
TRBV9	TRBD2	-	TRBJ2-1	CASSVGLAGAFDEQFF	TGTGCCAGCAGCGTAGGGCTAGCGGGAGCTTTTGATGAGCAGTTCTTC
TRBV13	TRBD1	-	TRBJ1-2	CAGSSRDSGYGYTF	TGTGCCGGCAGCAGTCGGGACAGCGGCTATGGCTACACCTTC
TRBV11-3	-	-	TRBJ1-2	CASSLKNGYTF	TGTGCCAGCAGCTTAAAAAATGGCTACACCTTC
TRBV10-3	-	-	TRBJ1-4	CAISVGGESEKLFF	TGTGCCATCAGTGTAGGGGGAGAAAGTGAAAAACTGTTTTTT
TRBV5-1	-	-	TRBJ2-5	CASSLEWGSETQYF	TGCGCCAGCAGCTTGGAATGGGGTTCGGAGACCCAGTACTTC
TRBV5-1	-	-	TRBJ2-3	CASSFGTTGTDTQYF	TGCGCCAGCAGCTTCGGTACGACAGGCACAGATACGCAGTATTTT
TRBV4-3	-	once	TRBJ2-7	CASSQDRGQPRSYEQYF	TGCGCCAGCAGCCAAGATCGCGGACAGCCTCGCTCCTACGAGCAGTACTTC
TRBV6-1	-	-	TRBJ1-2	CASSLDRFYGYTF	TGTGCCAGCAGCTTAGACAGGTTCTATGGCTACACCTTC
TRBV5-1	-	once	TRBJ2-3	CASSNLGGAVDTQYF	TGCGCCAGCAGCAACCTAGGGGGGGCTGTAGATACGCAGTATTTT
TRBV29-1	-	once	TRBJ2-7	CSVGLSEQYF	TGCAGCGTTGGGTTATCCGAGCAGTACTTC
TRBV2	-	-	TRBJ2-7	CASSVALRGEQYF	TGTGCCAGCAGTGTGGCCCTCCGAGGCGAGCAGTACTTC
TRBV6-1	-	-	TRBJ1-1	CASSVLGNTEAFF	TGTGCCAGCAGCGTTCTCGGGAACACTGAAGCTTTCTTT
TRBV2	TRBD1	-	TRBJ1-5	CASSVDRPNTDRGRNQPQHF	TGTGCCAGCAGTGTGGACCGGCCTAACACGGACAGGGGGCGAAATCAGCCCCAGCATTTT
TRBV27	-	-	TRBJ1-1	CASSLIPFSTEAFF	TGTGCCAGCAGTTTAATCCCATTCAGCACTGAAGCTTTCTTT
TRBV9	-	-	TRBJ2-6	CASSVDAGANVLTF	TGTGCCAGCAGCGTTGACGCTGGGGCCAACGTCCTGACTTTC
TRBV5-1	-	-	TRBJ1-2	CASSLGQTNTF	TGCGCCAGCAGCTTAGGACAGACTAACACCTTC
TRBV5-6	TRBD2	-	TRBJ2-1	CASSLLAGGGNEQFF	TGTGCCAGCAGCTTATTAGCGGGAGGGGGAAATGAGCAGTTCTTC
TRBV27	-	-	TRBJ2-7	CASSLVRPPSHYEQYF	TGTGCCAGCAGTTTAGTACGACCGCCCTCTCACTACGAGCAGTACTTC
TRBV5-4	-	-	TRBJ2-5	CASGRGETQYF	TGTGCCAGCGGCCGAGGGGAGACCCAGTACTTC
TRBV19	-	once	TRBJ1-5	CASSPRLGLLGNQPQHF	TGTGCCAGTAGCCCCCGGCTAGGGCTCTTGGGCAATCAGCCCCAGCATTTT
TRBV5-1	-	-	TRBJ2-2	CASRQMTNTGELFF	TGCGCCAGCCGACAAATGACCAACACCGGGGAGCTGTTTTTT
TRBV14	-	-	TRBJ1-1	CASSPPARWTEAFF	TGTGCCAGCAGCCCCCCGGCGCGCTGGACTGAAGCTTTCTTT
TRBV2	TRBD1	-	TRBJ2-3	CASSEEGQGFSGPDTQYF	TGTGCCAGCAGCGAGGAGGGACAGGGATTTTCTGGCCCAGATACGCAGTATTTT
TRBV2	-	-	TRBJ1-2	CASQMGPGGKGYTF	TGTGCCAGCCAAATGGGACCGGGAGGGAAGGGCTACACCTTC
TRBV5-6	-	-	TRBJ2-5	CASSLGARETQYF	TGTGCCAGCAGCTTGGGAGCCCGGGAGACCCAGTACTTC
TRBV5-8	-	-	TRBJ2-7	CASSLLQNEAYEQYF	TGTGCCAGCAGCTTGCTACAAAATGAAGCCTACGAGCAGTACTTC